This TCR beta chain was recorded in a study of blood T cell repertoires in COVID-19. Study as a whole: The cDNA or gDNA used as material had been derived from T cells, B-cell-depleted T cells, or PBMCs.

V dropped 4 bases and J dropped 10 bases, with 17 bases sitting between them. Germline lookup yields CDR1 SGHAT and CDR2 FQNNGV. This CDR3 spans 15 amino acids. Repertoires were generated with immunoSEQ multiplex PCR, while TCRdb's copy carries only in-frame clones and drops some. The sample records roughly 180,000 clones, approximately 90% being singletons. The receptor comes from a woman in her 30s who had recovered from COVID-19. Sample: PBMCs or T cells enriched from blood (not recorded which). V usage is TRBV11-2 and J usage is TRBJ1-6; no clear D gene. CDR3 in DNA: TGTGCCAGCAGCTCTACCGCAATGGGCAGCTCACCCCTCCACTTT. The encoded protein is CASSSTAMGSSPLHF.